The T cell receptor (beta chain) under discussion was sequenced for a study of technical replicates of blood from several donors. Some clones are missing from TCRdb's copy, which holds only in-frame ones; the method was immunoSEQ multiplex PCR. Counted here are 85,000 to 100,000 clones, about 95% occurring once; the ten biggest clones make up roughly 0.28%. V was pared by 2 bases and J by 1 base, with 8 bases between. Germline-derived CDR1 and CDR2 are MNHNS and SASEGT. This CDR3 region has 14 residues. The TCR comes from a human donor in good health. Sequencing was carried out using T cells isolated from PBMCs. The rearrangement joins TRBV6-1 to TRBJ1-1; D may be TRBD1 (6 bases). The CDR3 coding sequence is TGTGCCAGCAGTGAACCAGGGGCGAACACTGAAGCTTTCTTT. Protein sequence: CASSEPGANTEAFF.